This T cell receptor (beta chain) stems from a study of OX40 agonist ivuxolimab in advanced cancers. Study details: Patients were approximately 80% male with ages roughly 20 to 80, mean around 58.

Overall study findings and caveats: Clonal expansion was seen in CD4+ and CD8+ blood T cells by week 6 at 0.1 to 3.0 mg/kg.

In the case of this clone: Antigen: not known.

Germline loops: CDR1 SEHNR, CDR2 FQNEAQ (reference sequence). Trimming took 4 bases from V and 3 from J; bases not matched to a gene: 10. CDR3 length: 16 amino acids. TCRdb keeps only in-frame clones here, not all; method: immunoSEQ multiplex PCR. The sample has tens of thousands of clones; approximately 90% are singletons. This chain joins TRBV7-9 and TRBJ1-1; 8 bases line up with TRBD1. The TCR was taken from an adult with an advanced solid tumor such as melanoma, head and neck, liver or kidney cancer. The specimen was CD4+ or CD8+ T cells sorted from blood, collected in a trial of the OX40 agonist ivuxolimab. The CDR3 coding sequence is TGTGCCAGCAGCTCCACCTCGACAGGGGCTCACACTGAAGCTTTCTTT. It encodes CASSSTSTGAHTEAFF. Based on the CDR3 plus reference TRBV7-9 and TRBJ1-1, the full variable domain is DTGVSQNPRHKITKRGQNVTFRCDPISEHNRLYWYRQTLGQGPEFLTYFQNEAQLEKSRLLSDRFSAERPKGSFSTLEIQRTEQGDSAMYLCASSSTSTGAHTEAFFGQGTRLTVV.